Detailed here is one TCR beta chain. Per the original methods: Amplification with reference gene primers provided the estimates of nucleated cell counts. TCRdb keeps only in-frame clones here, not all; method: immunoSEQ multiplex PCR. V and J calls and clone size are those listed in that table; D and trimming were worked out from the DNA. The table records roughly 260,000 clones, around 87% of them present only once. These data belong to a study of blood T cell repertoires in COVID-19. Study context: Some COVID-19 samples were acute and others convalescent; all came from the United States, Italy and Spain. In each case, the material was cDNA or gDNA derived from T cells, B-cell-depleted T cells, or PBMCs.

The germline CDR1 and CDR2 sequences are SNHLY and FYNNEI. There are 15 residues in the CDR3. V was clipped by 4 bases and J by 0 bases; unmatched bases: 4. The J gene is TRBJ2-3, the V gene TRBV2; 7 bases fit TRBD2. The specimen was peripheral blood. This receptor was identified in a woman between 50 and 59 years old with acute or convalescent COVID-19. The CDR3 here is CASSAPSGSTDTQYF. The CDR3 DNA is TGTGCCAGCAGTGCCCCTAGCGGAAGCACAGATACGCAGTATTTT.